This T cell receptor beta chain stems from a study of identical twins. There are 16 residues in the CDR3. The germline CDR1 and CDR2 sequences are SGHTA and FQGNSA. J was trimmed by 2 bases and V by 1 base; bases with no gene match: 3. This clonotype has just a few counts. TCRdb reanalysed the 5' RACE reads using MiXCR and keeps one entry per CDR3 protein. The table includes 700,000 to 950,000 distinct CDR3 sequences, about 12% detected once. These data were also filed under a second study, of yellow fever vaccine responses in identical twins.

The sequence derives from a woman aged 18-29 years in good health. The chain combines TRBV7-2 with TRBJ1-2, with 11 bases lining up with TRBD1. The sample taken for sequencing was PBMCs. Here the CDR3 reads CASSLDRDRGNYGYTF. The CDR3 DNA is TGTGCCAGCAGCTTAGACCGGGACAGGGGGAACTATGGCTACACCTTC.